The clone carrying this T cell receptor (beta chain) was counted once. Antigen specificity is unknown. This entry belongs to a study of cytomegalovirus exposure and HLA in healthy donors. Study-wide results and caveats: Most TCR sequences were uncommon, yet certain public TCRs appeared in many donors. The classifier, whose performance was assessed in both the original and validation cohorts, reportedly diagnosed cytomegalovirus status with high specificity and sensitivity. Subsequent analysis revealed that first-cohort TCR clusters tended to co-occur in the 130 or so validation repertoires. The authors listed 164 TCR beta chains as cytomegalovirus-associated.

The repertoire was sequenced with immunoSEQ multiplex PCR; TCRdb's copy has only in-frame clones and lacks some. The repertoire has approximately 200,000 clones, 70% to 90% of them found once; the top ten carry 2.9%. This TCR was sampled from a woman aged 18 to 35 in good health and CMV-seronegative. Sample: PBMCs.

Here the CDR3 reads CASSSASGRTDTQYF. CDR3 nucleotide sequence: TGTGCCAGCAGTTCTGCTAGCGGGCGCACAGATACGCAGTATTTT. V is TRBV28 and J is TRBJ2-3; TRBD2 aligns across 8 bases. The V gene end was trimmed by 4 bases and the J gene end by 1 base; junction bases not matched to a gene: 4. This CDR3 region has 15 residues. The germline CDR1 and CDR2 sequences are MDHEN and SYDVKM.